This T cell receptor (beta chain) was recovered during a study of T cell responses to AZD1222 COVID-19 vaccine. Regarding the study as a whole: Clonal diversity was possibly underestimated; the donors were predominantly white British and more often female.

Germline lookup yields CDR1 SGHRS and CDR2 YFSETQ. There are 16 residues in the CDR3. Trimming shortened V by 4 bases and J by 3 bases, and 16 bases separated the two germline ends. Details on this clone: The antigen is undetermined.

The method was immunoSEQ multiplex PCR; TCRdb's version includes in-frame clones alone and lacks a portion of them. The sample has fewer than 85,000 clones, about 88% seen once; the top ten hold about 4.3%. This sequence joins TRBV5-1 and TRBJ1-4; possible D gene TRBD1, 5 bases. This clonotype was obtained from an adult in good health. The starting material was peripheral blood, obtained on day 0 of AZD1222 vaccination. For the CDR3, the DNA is TGCGCCAGCAGCGCAAATCCGGGACGGGCTAATGAAAAACTGTTTTTT. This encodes CASSANPGRANEKLFF.